These 18 T cell receptor beta chains came from one sample sequenced in a study of blood T cell repertoires in COVID-19. Assay used: immunoSEQ multiplex PCR; TCRdb lists only in-frame clones, some missing. This sample has 130,000 to 150,000 clones, with roughly 86% found just once. The sequencing input was peripheral blood. The receptors were gathered from a man aged 45-65 years with active or convalescent COVID-19.

The chain combines TRBV28 with TRBJ1-4; TRBD1 is a possible D gene (5 bases). The CDR3 has 15 residues. Germline CDR1 is MDHEN and CDR2 is SYDVKM. The V gene lost 3 bases and the J gene lost 5 bases, with 13 bases spanning the gap. CDR3 residues: CASSFQGRVNEKLFF. The CDR3 nucleotides are TGTGCCAGCAGTTTCCAGGGCAGGGTAAATGAAAAACTGTTTTTT.

V and J are TRBV10-3 and TRBJ2-5, with D maybe TRBD2 (6 bases). V dropped 0 bases and J dropped 4 bases, with 9 bases sitting between them. CDR3 length: 14 residues. The germline V gene encodes CDR1 ENHRY and CDR2 SYGVKD. In DNA form, the CDR3 reads TGTGCCATCAGTGAGTCGGGACTCGGAGAGACCCAGTACTTC. This codes for CAISESGLGETQYF.

The J gene is TRBJ1-2, the V gene TRBV28; D gene unclear. CDR3 length: 13 residues. The V gene lost 4 bases and the J gene lost 4 bases, with 10 bases spanning the gap. In germline, CDR1 is MDHEN, CDR2 SYDVKM. The CDR3 sequence is CASSSGLLYGYTF. The CDR3, as DNA: TGTGCCAGCAGTTCTGGACTGCTCTATGGCTACACCTTC.

This chain links TRBV18 with TRBJ1-1; 8 positions agree with TRBD1. This CDR3 comprises 16 residues. With V trimmed by 4 bases and J by 4 bases, 11 bases remained unmatched. Germline lookup yields CDR1 KGHSH and CDR2 LQKENI. The CDR3 spells CASSLGTGGVFTEAFF. CDR3 nucleotides: TGTGCCAGCTCACTTGGGACAGGAGGGGTGTTCACTGAAGCTTTCTTT.

V and J are TRBV28 and TRBJ1-1; TRBD1 aligns across 10 bases. The germline V gene has CDR1 MDHEN and CDR2 SYDVKM. This CDR3 spans 15 amino acids. V was pared by 5 bases and J by 0 bases, with 3 bases of the junction left unmatched. For the CDR3, the DNA is TGTGCCAGCAGTCCGGGACAGGGGTTGAACACTGAAGCTTTCTTT. This sequence encodes CASSPGQGLNTEAFF.

The chain links TRBV7-9 to TRBJ1-1; no clear D gene. The CDR3 totals 13 residues. The germline CDR1 and CDR2 sequences are SEHNR and FQNEAQ (reference sequence). V lost 5 bases and J lost 0, with 7 bases in between. The CDR3 region is CASSGGLNTEAFF. CDR3 nucleotide sequence: TGTGCCAGCAGCGGTGGGCTGAACACTGAAGCTTTCTTT.

The chain carries TRBV7-9 and TRBJ2-1, with 10 bases matching TRBD2. The CDR3 extends over 15 amino acids. Trimming removed 0 bases from V and 8 bases from J; junction bases left unmatched: 4. CDR1 SEHNR and CDR2 FQNEAQ come from the germline V gene (reference sequence). The CDR3 bases are TGTGCCAGCAGCTTAGCCGGGACTAGCGTTGATGAGCAGTTCTTC. It translates to CASSLAGTSVDEQFF.

J is TRBJ2-6 and V is TRBV19; 7 bases fit TRBD1. Germline CDR1 reads LNHDA; CDR2 reads SQIVND (reference sequence). With V trimmed by 7 bases and J by 0 bases, 9 bases remained unmatched. This CDR3 contains 17 residues. CDR3 loop: CASTRQGMGSGANVLTF. The CDR3 DNA sequence: TGTGCCAGTACTCGACAGGGAATGGGCTCTGGGGCCAACGTCCTGACTTTC.

The chain uses TRBV28 and TRBJ1-3; D ambiguous. Trimming pared 6 bases from V and 2 bases from J, leaving 11 bases between. The germline V gene has CDR1 MDHEN and CDR2 SYDVKM. The CDR3 has 14 residues. Here the CDR3 DNA reads TGTGCCAGCAGCTCGGGAGGAACTGGAAACACCATATATTTT. Translation gives CASSSGGTGNTIYF.

This chain joins TRBV28 and TRBJ2-2, with D possibly matching TRBD1 (5 bases). Germline lookup yields CDR1 MDHEN and CDR2 SYDVKM. The CDR3 is 14 residues long. V was clipped by 7 bases and J by 5 bases, with 14 bases between them. In DNA, the CDR3 is TGTGCCAGCACCTCTGCAGGGCAGACCGGGGAGCTGTTTTTT. It is translated as CASTSAGQTGELFF.

The chain is built from TRBV5-1 and TRBJ2-1; TRBD2 matches at 7 bases. This CDR3 is 15 amino acids long. V gave up 3 bases and J gave up 7 bases; unmatched junction bases: 10. Per germline, CDR1 SGHRS and CDR2 YFSETQ. The CDR3 DNA reads as TGCGCCAGCAGCTATGAGGGAGGGCCGGGAAATGAGCAGTTCTTC. As protein: CASSYEGGPGNEQFF. Full variable domain (outside the CDR3, taken from reference TRBV5-1 and TRBJ2-1): KAGVTQTPRYLIKTRGQQVTLSCSPISGHRSVSWYQQTPGQGLQFLFEYFSETQRNKGNFPGRFSGRQFSNSRSEMNVSTLELGDSALYLCASSYEGGPGNEQFFGPGTRLTVL.

V and J are TRBV9 and TRBJ2-3; no reliable D call. The V and J ends lost 4 bases and 1 base respectively, with 10 bases between them. Germline V gene lookup returns CDR1 SGDLS and CDR2 YYNGEE. CDR3 length: 14 amino acids. The CDR3 sequence is CASSLQGGTDTQYF. The CDR3 DNA is TGTGCCAGCAGCCTGCAAGGAGGCACAGATACGCAGTATTTT.

The rearrangement uses TRBV3-1 (or the pseudogene TRBV3-2) and TRBJ2-1; D is possibly TRBD2 (6 bases). This CDR3 is built from 12 residues. Deletions cut 6 bases from V and 10 bases from J, with 13 bases between. The germline V gene has CDR1 LGHDT and CDR2 YNNKEL (reference sequence). This chain's CDR3 is CASRPGRGEQFF. CDR3 bases: TGTGCCAGCAGGCCCGGGAGAGGGGAGCAGTTCTTC.

The genes are TRBV30 and TRBJ1-3; possible D gene TRBD1, 6 bases. Per the germline V gene, CDR1 is GTSNPN and CDR2 is SVGIG (reference sequence). The V end was cut by 2 bases, the J end by 3 bases, with 11 bases between. This CDR3 region has 14 residues. This CDR3 reads CAWSPNRVGNTIYF. For the CDR3, the DNA is TGTGCCTGGAGTCCAAACAGGGTTGGAAACACCATATATTTT.

This clone was detected once. The chain couples TRBV30 to TRBJ2-6; the D gene is possibly TRBD1 (6 bases). Germline CDR1 reads GTSNPN; CDR2 reads SVGIG (reference sequence). CDR3 length: 15 amino acids. V was shortened by 2 bases and J by 0 bases, with 8 bases between the two germline ends. CDR3 region: CAWSRRGSGANVLTF. The CDR3 nucleotides read TGTGCCTGGAGTCGCAGGGGCTCTGGGGCCAACGTCCTGACTTTC.

This chain links TRBV5-8 with TRBJ2-3; 12 positions agree with TRBD2. The CDR3 loop spans 19 amino acids. The germline V gene has CDR1 SGHTS and CDR2 YDEGEE. J was trimmed by 4 bases and V by 2 bases; bases with no gene match: 14. CDR3 DNA: TGTGCCAGCAGCTTCACTGCCTACCGACTAGCGGGAGACGCAGATACGCAGTATTTT. Translation gives CASSFTAYRLAGDADTQYF.

The chain employs TRBV6-2 or TRBV6-3 and TRBJ1-3; D is undetermined. This CDR3 region has 14 residues. Trimming pared 2 bases from V and 0 bases from J, leaving 5 bases between. Germline V gene data show CDR1 as MNHEY and CDR2 as SVGEGT. DNA of the CDR3: TGTGCCAGCAGTTACGGAGGCTCTGGAAACACCATATATTTT. This encodes CASSYGGSGNTIYF.

The chain links TRBV19 to TRBJ1-5; perhaps TRBD1 as D (5 bases). The CDR3 contains 15 residues. The germline V and J ends were trimmed by 4 bases and 0 bases, with 10 bases remaining between them. Germline V lookup: CDR1 LNHDA, CDR2 SQIVND (reference sequence). The CDR3 protein is CASSRTGLSNQPQHF. The CDR3 DNA sequence: TGTGCCAGTAGTAGAACAGGTCTTAGCAATCAGCCCCAGCATTTT.